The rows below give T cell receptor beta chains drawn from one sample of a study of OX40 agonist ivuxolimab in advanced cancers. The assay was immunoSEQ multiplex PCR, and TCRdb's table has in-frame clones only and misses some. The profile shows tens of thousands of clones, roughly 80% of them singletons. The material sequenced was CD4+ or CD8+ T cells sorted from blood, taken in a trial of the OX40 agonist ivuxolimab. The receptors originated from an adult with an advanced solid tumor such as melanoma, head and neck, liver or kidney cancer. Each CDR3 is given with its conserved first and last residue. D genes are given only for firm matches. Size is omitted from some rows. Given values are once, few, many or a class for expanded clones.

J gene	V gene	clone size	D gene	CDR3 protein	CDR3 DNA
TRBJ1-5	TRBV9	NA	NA	CASSVDLDQPQHF	TGTGCCAGCAGCGTAGATTTGGATCAGCCCCAGCATTTT
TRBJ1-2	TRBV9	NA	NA	CASSVSGYLGYTF	TGTGCCAGCAGCGTCTCAGGGTATCTTGGCTACACCTTC
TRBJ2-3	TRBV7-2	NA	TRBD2	CASSLRGGDTGTQYF	TGTGCCAGCAGCTTACGCGGGGGGGACACGGGTACGCAGTATTTT
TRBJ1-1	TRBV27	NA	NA	CASSGTVNTEAFF	TGTGCCAGCAGTGGGACGGTGAACACTGAAGCTTTCTTT
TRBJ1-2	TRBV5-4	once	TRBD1	CASSSDRGYGYTF	TGTGCCAGCAGCTCCGACAGGGGGTACGGCTACACCTTC
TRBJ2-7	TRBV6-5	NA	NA	CASSYRLGPIYEQYF	TGTGCCAGCAGTTACCGGCTGGGACCCATCTACGAGCAGTACTTC
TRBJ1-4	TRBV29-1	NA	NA	CSVEVPQGRDEKLFF	TGCAGCGTTGAAGTTCCCCAGGGCAGGGACGAAAAACTGTTTTTT
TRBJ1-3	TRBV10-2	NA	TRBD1	CASSPWTGSGNTIYF	TGCGCCAGCAGTCCTTGGACAGGGTCGGGAAACACCATATATTTT
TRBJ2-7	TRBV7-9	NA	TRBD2	CASSLGLAGSEQYF	TGTGCCAGCAGCTTAGGGCTAGCGGGAAGCGAGCAGTACTTC
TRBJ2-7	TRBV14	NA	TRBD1	CASSQGLSGQGEYEQYF	TGTGCCAGCAGCCAAGGGCTTTCGGGACAGGGTGAATACGAGCAGTACTTC
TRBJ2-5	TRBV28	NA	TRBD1	CASSLSGTGGYMETQYF	TGTGCCAGCAGTTTATCAGGGACAGGGGGCTACATGGAGACCCAGTACTTC
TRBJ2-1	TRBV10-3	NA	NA	CAISERVGLGEQFF	TGTGCCATCAGTGAGCGGGTGGGTCTGGGTGAGCAGTTCTTC
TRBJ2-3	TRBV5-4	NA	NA	CASSWGDTQYF	TGTGCCAGCAGTTGGGGGGATACGCAGTATTTT
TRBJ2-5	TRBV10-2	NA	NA	CASSGGARETQYF	TGCGCCAGCAGTGGGGGGGCGAGGGAGACCCAGTACTTC
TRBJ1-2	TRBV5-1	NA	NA	CASSLGTEGYGYTF	TGCGCCAGCAGCTTGGGGACAGAAGGCTATGGCTACACCTTC
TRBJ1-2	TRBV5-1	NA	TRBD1	CASGTGSNYGYTF	TGCGCCAGCGGGACAGGGAGCAACTATGGCTACACCTTC
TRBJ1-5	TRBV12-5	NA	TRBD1	CASALGQGNQPQHF	TGTGCTAGTGCCCTCGGACAGGGCAATCAGCCCCAGCATTTT
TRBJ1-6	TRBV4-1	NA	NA	CASSQDLGRSNSPLHF	TGCGCCAGCAGCCAAGATCTCGGCAGGAGTAATTCACCCCTCCACTTT
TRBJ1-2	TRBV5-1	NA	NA	CASSEGLANYGYTF	TGCGCCAGCAGCGAGGGGTTAGCTAACTATGGCTACACCTTC
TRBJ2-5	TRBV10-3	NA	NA	CAIRKQGFEETQYF	TGTGCCATCAGGAAACAGGGATTTGAGGAGACCCAGTACTTC
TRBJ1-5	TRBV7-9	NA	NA	CASSLAAGVSNQPQHF	TGTGCCAGCAGCTTAGCTGCAGGGGTTAGCAATCAGCCCCAGCATTTT
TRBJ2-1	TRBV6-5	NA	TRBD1	CASSLQGYSYNEQFF	TGTGCCAGCAGTCTACAGGGGTACTCCTACAATGAGCAGTTCTTC
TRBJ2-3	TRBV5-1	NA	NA	CASSSDTDSTDTQYF	TGCGCCAGCAGCTCAGACACGGATTCCACAGATACGCAGTATTTT
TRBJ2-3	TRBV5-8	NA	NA	CASSLALSTDTQYF	TGTGCCAGCAGCTTGGCGCTTTCCACAGATACGCAGTATTTT
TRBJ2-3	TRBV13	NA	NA	CASSLGRSGGDTDTQYF	TGTGCCAGCAGCTTAGGCCGATCAGGGGGGGACACAGATACGCAGTATTTT
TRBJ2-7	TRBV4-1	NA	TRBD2	CASSQESNSGRLSSYEQYF	TGCGCCAGCAGCCAAGAAAGTAATAGCGGGAGGTTGAGCTCCTACGAGCAGTACTTC
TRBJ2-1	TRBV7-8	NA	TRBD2	CASSFRREGSYNEQFF	TGTGCCAGCAGCTTTCGGCGGGAGGGGTCCTACAATGAGCAGTTCTTC
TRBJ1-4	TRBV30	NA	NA	CAWSVREKLFF	TGTGCCTGGAGTGTACGTGAAAAACTGTTTTTT
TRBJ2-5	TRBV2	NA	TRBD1	CASSEVGAGGEETQYF	TGTGCCAGCAGTGAAGTCGGGGCAGGGGGCGAGGAGACCCAGTACTTC
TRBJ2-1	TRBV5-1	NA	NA	CASSRTISSYNEQFF	TGCGCCAGCAGCCGGACTATCAGCTCCTACAATGAGCAGTTCTTC
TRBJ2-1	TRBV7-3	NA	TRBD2	CASSNRPGGEQFF	TGTGCCAGCAGCAACCGGCCGGGGGGTGAGCAGTTCTTC
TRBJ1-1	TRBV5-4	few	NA	CASSLMNTEAFF	TGTGCCAGCAGCTTAATGAACACTGAAGCTTTCTTT
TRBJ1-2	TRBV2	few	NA	CASSTRTYGYTF	TGTGCCAGCAGTACCCGGACATATGGCTACACCTTC
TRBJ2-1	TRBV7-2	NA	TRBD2	CASSLGTSGRGNEQFF	TGTGCCAGCAGCTTAGGAACTAGCGGCCGGGGGAATGAGCAGTTCTTC
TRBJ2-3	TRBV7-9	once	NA	CASSPGRGADTQYF	TGTGCCAGCAGCCCAGGCCGGGGCGCAGATACGCAGTATTTT
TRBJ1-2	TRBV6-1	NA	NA	CASSPGGNYGYTF	TGTGCCAGCAGCCCTGGGGGGAACTATGGCTACACCTTC
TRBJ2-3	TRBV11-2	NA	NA	CASSLSGPDTQYF	TGTGCCAGCAGCTTATCCGGGCCAGATACGCAGTATTTT
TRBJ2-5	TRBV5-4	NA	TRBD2	CASSFPSGGQETQYF	TGTGCCAGCAGCTTCCCTAGCGGGGGGCAAGAGACCCAGTACTTC
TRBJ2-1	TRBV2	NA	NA	CASSVRLFDEQFF	TGTGCCAGCAGTGTCCGGTTATTCGATGAGCAGTTCTTC
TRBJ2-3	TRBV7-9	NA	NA	CASSLIGSDTQYF	TGTGCCAGCAGCTTAATCGGGAGCGATACGCAGTATTTT
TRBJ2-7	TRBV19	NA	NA	CASSIAKGMGYEQYF	TGTGCCAGTAGTATAGCAAAGGGGATGGGCTACGAGCAGTACTTC
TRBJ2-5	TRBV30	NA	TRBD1	CACDRDRGETQYF	TGTGCCTGCGACAGGGATAGGGGAGAGACCCAGTACTTC
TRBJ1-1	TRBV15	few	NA	CATSRDPSYRNTEAFF	TGTGCCACCAGCAGAGATCCGAGTTACAGGAACACTGAAGCTTTCTTT
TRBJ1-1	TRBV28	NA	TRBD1	CASSPPGQANTEAFF	TGTGCCAGCAGTCCCCCGGGACAGGCGAACACTGAAGCTTTCTTT
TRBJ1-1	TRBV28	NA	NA	CATWYLADRNTEAFF	TGTGCCACCTGGTATTTGGCGGACAGGAACACTGAAGCTTTCTTT